This TCR beta chain was captured in a study of immune evolution from preneoplasia to lung adenocarcinoma (dated by TCRdb to about 2021). With regard to the full study: HLA loss of heterozygosity was observed in approximately 7%, 15% and 30% of AIS, MIA and ADC lesions, respectively, and was not observed in any AAH lesions. The study profiled immune contexture across lung adenocarcinoma precursors and invasive adenocarcinoma using immune gene expression, TCR sequencing and multiplex immunofluorescence. Resected precursor lesions (AAH, AIS, MIA) and invasive adenocarcinomas were each compared against paired morphologically normal lung tissue. Sample size was determined by specimen availability and not by a prior power calculation. The immune data were integrated with whole exome sequencing and methylation data from the same cohort of nodules. The overall cohort was made up of about 50 patients with pulmonary nodules who had surgical resection. A total of some 53 patients contributed TCR sequencing data. It was reported in the study that 100 to 110 samples were used for TCR sequencing. POLYSOLVER was used to infer Class I HLA alleles from exome data, while LOHHLA was used to detect allele-specific HLA loss. What the work shows at the level of the full study, not this receptor alone: The findings rested on association rather than direct causation, and larger cohorts with long-term follow-up and longitudinal biopsies were considered necessary. Top T cell clone frequencies were highest in normal lung and appeared to decrease progressively from AAH through AIS, MIA and invasive adenocarcinoma. Because every patient came from Japan and China, how well the results apply to Western populations was uncertain. Clonality was highest in normal lung, while later-stage lesions appeared to show lower clonality but higher T cell density and diversity. KRAS-mutant nodules showed the highest T cell clonality compared with EGFR-mutant or double wild-type lesions.

TCR beta CDR3 regions were sequenced from DNA using the immunoSEQ hsTCRbeta Kit. The original methods were these. TCR sequencing data were analysed with the ImmunoSEQ Analyzer. T cell clonality was defined as 1 minus Pielou's evenness computed on productive rearrangements. To measure T cell diversity, the inverse Simpson index was applied to productive templates. T cell density was expressed as TCR beta template counts normalized to usable DNA, with usable DNA estimated by amplifying and sequencing housekeeping genes. Two-sided Kruskal-Wallis tests were used to compare TCR metrics between histologic stages. Imported from immuneACCESS, the table was reduced by TCRdb to in-frame sequences with V and J called. These copies leave out some clones; in studies compared against another copy, an unresolved V gene accounts for under half, and the cause of the remainder is not known. That table is the source of V, J and clone size, and D and trimming were worked out from the DNA. This sample is represented by 6,500 to 7,500 clones; around three quarters of them were singletons. In total, the top ten clones hold approximately 3% of the sample.

As regards this clone: It has no known antigen specificity. Base qualities were left out, and no much larger clone turns up one base away.

The CDR3 measures 14 amino acids from cysteine to phenylalanine. The DNA shown is the 42-base CDR3, in frame from base 1. Looking up the germline V gene yields CDR1 SGHVS and CDR2 FQNEAQ. Relative to germline, V is 1 base shorter and J is 0 bases shorter, with 6 bases between their ends. Between about 2014 and 2017, the patients underwent resection in either Japan or China. Histologic diagnosis of each case was confirmed independently by two lung cancer pathologists on H&E slides. For nucleic acid extraction, premalignant or tumor cells were enriched by macro-dissection following pathologic assessment. FFPE tissue was used for DNA isolation with the AllPrep DNA/RNA FFPE Kit.

Sequencing was performed on FFPE invasive lung adenocarcinoma tissue. The sample's cell subset or site label, decoded: frankly invasive lung adenocarcinoma (ADC). The chain is assembled from TRBV7-8 and TRBJ1-1, and TRBD1 may be the D gene, going by 6 matching bases. The TCR was taken from a person aged 35-55 years with lung adenocarcinoma. The CDR3 here reads CASSLDRVNTEAFF. The nucleotide sequence reads as follows: TGTGCCAGCAGCTTAGACAGGGTGAACACTGAAGCTTTCTTT.